Following are 29 T cell receptor beta chains from one sample sequenced in a study of blood T cell repertoires in COVID-19. Profiling relied on immunoSEQ multiplex PCR, and the TCRdb table lists in-frame clones only, not all of them. The sample carries roughly 80,000 clones, 88% recorded once. Sequenced sample: peripheral blood. Every receptor here comes from a human donor in a cohort sampled during active COVID-19.

This chain joins TRBV5-1 and TRBJ2-1, with 8 nucleotides matching TRBD2. CDR1 is SGHRS and CDR2 is YFSETQ in the germline V gene. Trimming took 4 bases from V and 6 from J; bases not matched to a gene: 9. The CDR3 has 15 residues. CDR3: CASSPRTSMVNEQFF. The CDR3 DNA follows: TGCGCCAGCAGCCCCCGGACTAGCATGGTCAATGAGCAGTTCTTC.

The chain links TRBV5-1 to TRBJ2-3; 13 positions match TRBD2. CDR1 and CDR2 (germline): SGHRS, YFSETQ. There are 16 residues in the CDR3. Losses at the gene ends were 3 bases for V and 1 base for J; bases not matched to a gene: 2. CDR3: CASSWTSGGGTDTQYF. The CDR3, as DNA: TGCGCCAGCAGCTGGACTAGCGGGGGAGGCACAGATACGCAGTATTTT.

This chain connects TRBV9 to TRBJ2-2; no clear D gene. Germline V gives CDR1 SGDLS, CDR2 YYNGEE. The CDR3 is 15 residues long. With 4 bases removed from V and 9 bases from J, the gap between germline ends came to 19 bases. The CDR3 coding sequence is TGTGCCAGCAGCCCACATGGCCCGTCGCAGAGGGAGCTGTTTTTT. This codes for CASSPHGPSQRELFF.

The chain is built from TRBV7-8 and TRBJ2-5, with D perhaps matching TRBD1 (6 bases). With 3 bases removed from V and 4 bases from J, the gap between germline ends came to 6 bases. The CDR3 runs to 12 residues. CDR1 is SGHVS, CDR2 FQNEAQ, per germline. This CDR3 is CASSLGAETQYF. CDR3 nucleotide sequence: TGTGCCAGCAGCTTGGGGGCAGAGACCCAGTACTTC.

The gene calls are TRBV19 and TRBJ2-1; D perhaps matches TRBD1 (5 bases). V shed 3 bases and J shed 6 bases, with 12 bases lying between them. Germline loops: CDR1 LNHDA, CDR2 SQIVND (reference sequence). The CDR3 spans 14 residues. The chain's CDR3 is CASSIRVDGNEQFF. The CDR3 DNA reads as TGTGCCAGTAGTATCAGGGTTGACGGCAATGAGCAGTTCTTC.

The rearrangement joins TRBV25-1 to TRBJ2-1, with TRBD2 matching 8 bases. CDR1 MGHDK and CDR2 SYGVNS come from the germline V gene. The CDR3 has 14 residues. The V and J ends lost 3 bases and 2 bases, in that order; junction bases with no gene match: 0. The CDR3 sequence: CASSETSAYNEQFF. CDR3 DNA sequence: TGTGCCAGCAGTGAGACTAGCGCCTACAATGAGCAGTTCTTC. The variable domain in full, with the rest retrieved from reference TRBV25-1 and TRBJ2-1, is EADIYQTPRYLVIGTGKKITLECSQTMGHDKMYWYQQDPGMELHLIHYSYGVNSTEKGDLSSESTVSRIRTEHFPLTLESARPSHTSQYLCASSETSAYNEQFFGPGTRLTVL.

This clone was seen once. The CDR3 DNA reads as TGTGCCAGCAGTTCAGGGGCACGCGGGGAGCTGTTTTTT. It codes for CASSSGARGELFF. The genes are TRBV27 and TRBJ2-2, with D possibly matching TRBD1 (6 bases). The germline V and J ends were trimmed by 4 bases and 7 bases, with 10 bases remaining between them. Germline CDR1 is MNHEY and CDR2 is SMNVEV (reference sequence). This CDR3 has 13 amino acids.

The V gene is TRBV7-8, the J gene TRBJ2-3; a weak D match, TRBD2 (6 bases). This CDR3 region has 14 residues. Looked up from germline, CDR1 is SGHVS and CDR2 is FQNEAQ. V lost 1 base and J 6 bases, leaving 11 bases between the germline ends. This chain's CDR3 is CASSLGLGLDTQYF. The CDR3 nucleotides are TGTGCCAGCAGCTTAGGACTAGGTCTGGATACGCAGTATTTT.

J is TRBJ1-1 and V is TRBV19; no clear D gene. The CDR3 has 13 amino acids. Trimming removed 3 bases from V and 1 base from J, with 6 bases in between. Per germline, CDR1 LNHDA and CDR2 SQIVND (reference sequence). DNA for the CDR3: TGTGCCAGTAGTATTTCCTCGAACACTGAAGCTTTCTTT. Its translation: CASSISSNTEAFF.

V is TRBV30 and J is TRBJ1-2; 7 bases are a match to TRBD1. CDR1 GTSNPN and CDR2 SVGIG come from the germline V gene (reference sequence). The trim removed 3 bases at V and 3 bases at J, leaving 7 bases unmatched. The CDR3 loop spans 14 amino acids. CDR3 sequence (DNA): TGTGCCTGGAGCCGGGACAGATTGGACTATGGCTACACCTTC. Amino acid sequence: CAWSRDRLDYGYTF. Based on the CDR3 plus reference TRBV30 and TRBJ1-2, the full variable domain is SQTIHQWPATLVQPVGSPLSLECTVEGTSNPNLYWYRQAAGRGLQLLFYSVGIGQISSEVPQNLSASRPQDRQFILSSKKLLLSDSGFYLCAWSRDRLDYGYTFGSGTRLTVV.

This sequence joins TRBV2 and TRBJ2-7; 10 nucleotides match TRBD2. With 8 bases clipped from V and 3 bases from J, the junction kept 4 bases outside the gene matches. The CDR3 sequence is 13 residues long. Germline V lookup: CDR1 SNHLY, CDR2 FYNNEI. Here the CDR3 DNA reads TGTGCCAGCGAGCGGGAGGGCGGCTACGAGCAGTACTTC. Its translation is CASEREGGYEQYF.

V is TRBV19 and J is TRBJ1-5, with D perhaps TRBD1 (5 bases). This CDR3 is 15 amino acids long. Germline V gene sequence: CDR1 LNHDA, CDR2 SQIVND (reference sequence). The germline V and J ends were trimmed by 3 bases and 3 bases, with 12 bases remaining between them. This CDR3 reads CASSMGPWDNQPQHF. In nucleotides, the CDR3 is TGTGCCAGTAGTATGGGGCCGTGGGACAATCAGCCCCAGCATTTT.

This clone was recorded only once. This rearrangement joins TRBV5-8 to TRBJ1-2; perhaps TRBD1 as D (5 bases). The CDR3 loop spans 15 amino acids. CDR1 is SGHTS, CDR2 YDEGEE, per germline. V lost 1 base and J 3 bases, leaving 13 bases between the germline ends. The CDR3 bases are TGTGCCAGCAGCTTGCGCTCAGGGTCGTACTATGGCTACACCTTC. As protein: CASSLRSGSYYGYTF.

This rearrangement joins TRBV11-3 to TRBJ2-2; 12 positions agree with TRBD2. Germline V CDR1 and CDR2: SGHNT, YENEEA. The CDR3 has 18 residues. V shed 1 base and J 0 bases; nucleotides not matched to a gene: 3. The CDR3 here is CASSLGLAGGPNTGELFF. The CDR3 DNA follows: TGTGCCAGCAGCTTAGGGCTAGCGGGAGGGCCGAACACCGGGGAGCTGTTTTTT.

V is TRBV18 and J is TRBJ2-1, with 9 bases lining up with TRBD2. CDR1 is KGHSH, CDR2 LQKENI, per germline. The CDR3 is 16 amino acids. J was trimmed by 2 bases and V by 2 bases; bases with no gene match: 4. The CDR3, as DNA: TGTGCCAGCTCACCATTCAGCGGGAGGACCTACAATGAGCAGTTCTTC. Its translation: CASSPFSGRTYNEQFF.

The chain carries TRBV6-2 or TRBV6-3 and TRBJ2-2; TRBD2 agrees at 8 bases. This CDR3 region has 15 residues. CDR1 is MNHEY and CDR2 is SVGEGT in the germline V gene. V dropped 4 bases and J dropped 4; count of bases not matched to a gene: 5. Written as DNA, the CDR3 is TGTGCCAGCAGTTTCGGGCGGGAGGCCACCGGGGAGCTGTTTTTT. Amino acid sequence: CASSFGREATGELFF.

The genes are TRBV11-3 and TRBJ2-1; D is possibly TRBD2 (7 bases). Trimming removed 1 base from V and 2 bases from J, with 9 bases in between. Germline CDR1 SGHNT, CDR2 YENEEA. The CDR3 sequence is 15 residues long. The chain's CDR3 is CASSLGGGTYNEQFF. CDR3 in DNA: TGTGCCAGCAGCTTAGGCGGGGGCACCTACAATGAGCAGTTCTTC.

This rearrangement joins TRBV7-3 to TRBJ1-3; possibly TRBD1 for D (5 bases). The V gene lost 5 bases and the J gene lost 9 bases, with 20 bases spanning the gap. CDR3 size: 15 residues. Germline-derived CDR1 and CDR2 are SGHTA and FQGTGA. The CDR3 region is CASSVSGLVSVTIYF. As DNA, the CDR3 is TGTGCCAGCAGCGTATCAGGGTTGGTCTCTGTCACCATATATTTT. Supplemented by reference TRBV7-3 and TRBJ1-3, the full variable domain reads GAGVSQTPSNKVTEKGKYVELRCDPISGHTALYWYRQSLGQGPEFLIYFQGTGAADDSGLPNDRFFAVRPEGSVSTLKIQRTERGDSAVYLCASSVSGLVSVTIYFGEGSWLTVV.

V gene TRBV27 combines with J gene TRBJ2-7, with D possibly TRBD2 on 6 matching bases. The CDR3 is 14 amino acids. CDR1 is MNHEY and CDR2 is SMNVEV in the germline V gene (reference sequence). V lost 2 bases and J 6 bases, leaving 14 bases between the germline ends. For the CDR3, the DNA is TGTGCCAGCAGTTTACGGGGGAGTGGAGTCGAGCAGTACTTC. Residues: CASSLRGSGVEQYF.

This chain uses TRBV27 with TRBJ1-1; maybe TRBD1 (6 bases). V dropped 5 bases and J dropped 4 bases, with 14 bases sitting between them. In germline, CDR1 is MNHEY, CDR2 SMNVEV (reference sequence). The CDR3 contains 14 residues. The CDR3 coding sequence is TGTGCCAGCAGTCCGGACAGAACATCCACTGAAGCTTTCTTT. Its protein product is CASSPDRTSTEAFF.

The V call is TRBV6-4, the J call TRBJ1-6; 10 nucleotides agree with TRBD1. With 4 bases clipped from V and 5 bases from J, the junction kept 2 bases outside the gene matches. Germline CDR1 MRHNA, CDR2 SNTAGT. CDR3 size: 15 residues. Here the CDR3 DNA reads TGTGCCAGCAGTGCCGGGACAGGGGATAATTCACCCCTCCACTTT. Encoded protein: CASSAGTGDNSPLHF.

The chain recombines TRBV14 with TRBJ2-2; 8 nucleotides match TRBD2. Trimming cost V 4 bases and J 9 bases; bases outside gene matches: 4. Germline V gene data show CDR1 as SGHDN and CDR2 as FVKESK. The CDR3 is 13 amino acids. The CDR3 sequence: CASSPGRDRELFF. The CDR3, as DNA: TGTGCCAGCAGCCCCGGGAGGGACAGGGAGCTGTTTTTT.

DNA of the CDR3: TGTGCCAGCAGTCACCAACCCCTACCAGGGGGTGGTGAGCAGTTCTTC. It encodes CASSHQPLPGGGEQFF. The chain combines TRBV27 with TRBJ2-1; TRBD1 aligns across 7 bases. The germline gives CDR1 MNHEY, CDR2 SMNVEV (reference sequence). The CDR3 contains 16 residues. Unmatched junction bases numbered 16, after V lost 5 bases and J lost 9 bases.

This sequence joins TRBV7-3 and TRBJ2-3, with 8 bases matching TRBD2. V shed 2 bases and J 0 bases; nucleotides not matched to a gene: 7. This CDR3 spans 17 amino acids. From germline, CDR1 is SGHTA and CDR2 FQGTGA. Here the CDR3 reads CASSLQRGPPSTDTQYF. The CDR3 DNA reads TGTGCCAGCAGCTTACAGCGGGGGCCCCCTAGCACAGATACGCAGTATTTT.

The gene calls are TRBV19 and TRBJ1-5, with 7 nucleotides matching TRBD1. This CDR3 comprises 15 residues. Unmatched junction bases numbered 10, after V lost 4 bases and J lost 7 bases. CDR1 is LNHDA, CDR2 SQIVND, per germline (reference sequence). The CDR3 DNA reads as TGTGCCAGTAGTACCTACAGGGGCGGAGAACAGCCCCAGCATTTT. It is translated as CASSTYRGGEQPQHF.

CDR3 sequence reads: CASSYSQGAYEQYF. CDR3 nucleotides: TGTGCCAGCAGTTACAGCCAGGGGGCTTACGAGCAGTACTTC. V is TRBV6-5 and J is TRBJ2-7, with 8 bases that match TRBD1. Germline V gene sequence: CDR1 MNHEY, CDR2 SVGAGI. The CDR3 runs to 14 residues. The ends lost 2 bases at V and 4 bases at J; junction bases unmatched: 4.

The rearrangement joins TRBV30 to TRBJ1-1; the D is unclear. Germline V CDR1 and CDR2: GTSNPN, SVGIG (reference sequence). The germline V and J ends were trimmed by 0 bases and 5 bases, with 10 bases remaining between them. This CDR3 has 13 amino acids. The CDR3 DNA reads TGTGCCTGGAGTGTACGAGGAGGAACTGAAGCTTTCTTT. Translation gives CAWSVRGGTEAFF.

V is TRBV5-6 and J is TRBJ2-3; tentative D call: TRBD2 (6 bases). Trimming cost V 7 bases and J 2 bases, with 14 bases left between them. Germline CDR1 is SGHDT and CDR2 is YYEEEE. The CDR3 sequence is 14 residues long. CDR3 coding DNA: TGTGCCAGCCTAAAGGGCGGGGCCACAGATACGCAGTATTTT. Translation gives CASLKGGATDTQYF.

The sample holds one count of this clone. CDR3 coding DNA: TGTGCCAGCAGCTTAGGTAGCGGGGGGGAGACCCAGTACTTC. Encoded protein: CASSLGSGGETQYF. V is TRBV7-2 and J is TRBJ2-5; 10 bases match TRBD2. V shed 1 base, J shed 5 bases, and the junction held 1 base outside the gene matches. The CDR3 totals 14 residues. Germline CDR1 SGHTA, CDR2 FQGNSA.